This section outlines one T cell receptor beta chain sequence together with its context. Antigen specificity is unknown. Germline CDR1 and CDR2: SGHVS and FQNEAQ. Trimming took off 5 bases at V and 6 bases at J, with 12 bases between the two ends. This CDR3 is built from 13 residues. Profiling relied on immunoSEQ multiplex PCR, and the TCRdb table lists in-frame clones only, not all of them. The data contain 50,000 to 65,000 clones, 89% of them singletons. The data originate from a study of OX40 agonist ivuxolimab in advanced cancers. Study-wide results and caveats: With doses of 0.1-3.0 mg/kg, partial responders showed among the lowest clonal expansion.

This material consisted of CD4+ or CD8+ T cells sorted from blood, taken in a trial of the OX40 agonist ivuxolimab. V gene TRBV7-8 combines with J gene TRBJ2-3; no clear D gene. This receptor was taken from an adult with an advanced solid tumor such as melanoma, head and neck, liver or kidney cancer. In nucleotides, the CDR3 is TGTGCCAGCAGCCAGGTGTATGGCGATACGCAGTATTTT. This gives the protein CASSQVYGDTQYF.